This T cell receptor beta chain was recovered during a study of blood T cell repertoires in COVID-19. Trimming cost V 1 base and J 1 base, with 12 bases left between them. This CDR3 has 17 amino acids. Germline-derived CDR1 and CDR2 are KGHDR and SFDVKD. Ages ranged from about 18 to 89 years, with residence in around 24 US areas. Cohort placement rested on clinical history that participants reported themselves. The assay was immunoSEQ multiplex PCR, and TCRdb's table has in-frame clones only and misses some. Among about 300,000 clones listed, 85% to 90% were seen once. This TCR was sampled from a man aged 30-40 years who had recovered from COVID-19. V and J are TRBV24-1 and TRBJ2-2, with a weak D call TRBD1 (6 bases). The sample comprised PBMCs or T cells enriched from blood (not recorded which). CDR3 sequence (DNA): TGTGCCACCAGTGATTTCTTCAGGGGACGGAACACCGGGGAGCTGTTTTTT. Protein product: CATSDFFRGRNTGELFF.